The 12 T cell receptor beta chains below all came from one sample that was sequenced in a study of blood T cell repertoires in COVID-19. Some clones are missing from TCRdb's copy, which holds only in-frame ones; the method was immunoSEQ multiplex PCR. The sample carries roughly 130,000 clones, 84% recorded once. Sequenced sample: peripheral blood. Receptor source: a woman aged 25 to 39 who had recovered from COVID-19.

This chain uses TRBV5-6 with TRBJ2-1; TRBD2 agrees at 10 bases. The CDR3 covers 16 residues. V shed 0 bases and J 2 bases; nucleotides not matched to a gene: 2. The germline gives CDR1 SGHDT, CDR2 YYEEEE. The CDR3 reads CASSLATSGAYNEQFF. CDR3 in DNA: TGTGCCAGCAGCTTGGCAACTAGCGGGGCCTACAATGAGCAGTTCTTC.

The chain links TRBV10-1 to TRBJ2-3, with 9 bases that match TRBD2. This CDR3 is 19 amino acids long. The junction had 12 bases not matched to a gene; V was cut back by 2 bases and J by 0 bases. The germline V gene has CDR1 WNHNN and CDR2 SYGVQD (reference sequence). CDR3 sequence reads: CASSELGLAEYHSTDTQYF. The DNA for the CDR3 is TGCGCCAGCAGTGAGCTGGGACTAGCTGAATATCATAGCACAGATACGCAGTATTTT.

This clone was seen only a few times. J is TRBJ2-7 and V is TRBV7-3; no definite D call. Trimming removed 3 bases from V and 0 bases from J, with 9 bases in between. Germline CDR1 and CDR2: SGHTA and FQGTGA. The CDR3 is 14 residues long. DNA for the CDR3: TGTGCCAGCAGCTTTGGTCCGAGCTCCTACGAGCAGTACTTC. As protein: CASSFGPSSYEQYF.

This rearrangement joins TRBV19 to TRBJ2-7; no firm D call. There are 13 residues in the CDR3. Between the trimmed V and J ends, which lost 4 bases and 0 bases, there was a span of 7 bases. Germline lookup yields CDR1 LNHDA and CDR2 SQIVND (reference sequence). DNA of the CDR3: TGTGCCAGTAGTAGACGGAGCTCCTACGAGCAGTACTTC. Translating it yields CASSRRSSYEQYF.

With regard to this clone: The same CDR3 arises from other DNA sequences in this sample as well. The CDR3 loop is CASSLVLAGETQYF. The DNA for the CDR3 is TGTGCCAGCAGCTTAGTACTAGCGGGAGAGACCCAGTACTTC. J is TRBJ2-5 and V is TRBV7-2, with TRBD2 matching over 9 bases. Germline V gives CDR1 SGHTA, CDR2 FQGNSA. With V trimmed by 1 base and J by 4 bases, 1 base remained unmatched. The CDR3 has 14 residues.

The chain recombines TRBV28 with TRBJ2-7; tentatively, D is TRBD2 (5 bases). This CDR3 contains 14 residues. Looked up from germline, CDR1 is MDHEN and CDR2 is SYDVKM. Trimming removed 3 bases from V and 5 bases from J, with 14 bases in between. CDR3 sequence: CASSFSGRGNEQYF. Here the CDR3 DNA reads TGTGCCAGCAGTTTCAGCGGCCGAGGGAACGAGCAGTACTTC.

The rearrangement uses TRBV10-1 and TRBJ2-2; a possible D gene is TRBD1 (6 bases). Germline CDR1 and CDR2: WNHNN and SYGVQD (reference sequence). Trimming removed 5 bases at V and 2 bases at J, with 15 bases between. This CDR3 has 16 amino acids. CDR3 nucleotide sequence: TGCGCCAGCAGTCCCGGGACACACCTTAACACCGGGGAGCTGTTTTTT. As protein: CASSPGTHLNTGELFF.

The rearrangement uses TRBV6-5 and TRBJ1-5; the D gene is possibly TRBD1 (5 bases). V was trimmed by 6 bases and J by 0 bases, leaving 12 bases between them. The CDR3 extends over 15 amino acids. The germline gives CDR1 MNHEY, CDR2 SVGAGI. As DNA, the CDR3 is TGTGCCAGCAGACCCGGGGGTCTTAGCAATCAGCCCCAGCATTTT. It specifies CASRPGGLSNQPQHF.

The chain carries TRBV27 and TRBJ1-1; D gene unclear. V shed 3 bases and J shed 0 bases, with 14 bases lying between them. This CDR3 spans 16 amino acids. Germline CDR1 MNHEY, CDR2 SMNVEV (reference sequence). CDR3 sequence (DNA): TGTGCCAGCAGTTTGGGCCGAACCAGGATGAACACTGAAGCTTTCTTT. This encodes CASSLGRTRMNTEAFF.

This rearrangement joins TRBV30 to TRBJ2-1; D is uncertain. The ends were cut back, 3 bases at V and 4 bases at J, with 10 bases in the middle. There are 13 residues in the CDR3. Germline V CDR1 and CDR2: GTSNPN, SVGIG (reference sequence). Written as DNA, the CDR3 is TGTGCCTGGAGCCAGGATCGGTACAATGAGCAGTTCTTC. This encodes CAWSQDRYNEQFF.

V usage is TRBV19 and J usage is TRBJ2-7; possibly TRBD2 for D (5 bases). The V and J ends lost 4 bases and 3 bases respectively, with 13 bases between them. Germline V lookup: CDR1 LNHDA, CDR2 SQIVND (reference sequence). This CDR3 spans 14 amino acids. The CDR3 DNA follows: TGTGCCAGTAGTACTGTGACTACTTACTACGAGCAGTACTTC. Translated: CASSTVTTYYEQYF. Full variable domain (remainder filled in from reference TRBV19 and TRBJ2-7): DGGITQSPKYLFRKEGQNVTLSCEQNLNHDAMYWYRQDPGQGLRLIYYSQIVNDFQKGDIAEGYSVSREKKESFPLTVTSAQKNPTAFYLCASSTVTTYYEQYFGPGTRLTVT.

The J gene is TRBJ1-2, the V gene TRBV18; 7 bases line up with TRBD1. CDR3 length: 13 amino acids. Germline V CDR1 and CDR2: KGHSH, LQKENI. V lost 4 bases and J lost 5; bases outside the gene matches: 4. The CDR3 DNA follows: TGTGCCAGCTCACTAGACAGGGAGTATGGCTACACCTTC. It specifies CASSLDREYGYTF.